This paragraph covers one T cell receptor beta chain sequence. Its antigen is still unknown. Trimming removed 1 base at V and 11 bases at J, with 7 bases between. CDR3 length: 12 residues. Germline V gives CDR1 SGHTS, CDR2 YDEGEE. This entry is derived from a study of naive CD8 T cells in extremely preterm neonates. TCRdb's copy holds only in-frame clones and misses some; the assay was immunoSEQ multiplex PCR. The repertoire holds 5,500 to 9,000 clones, with about 98% as singletons. The study's findings and limits: Preterm neonates had significantly lower iChao1 richness than other age groups. Preterm CDR3s were shorter than older groups', with fewer N additions and less trimming. CDR3 nucleotide sharing was roughly 3% in preterm, 0.4% term, 0.025% to 0.03% children, roughly 0.01% adults.

Healthy nonsmoking adults and healthy children aged about 16-60 months donated peripheral blood. Sequencing input: naive CD8+ T cells from blood. The genes are TRBV5-8 and TRBJ1-6; D ambiguous. The sequence came from a human donor in good health. The CDR3 region is CASSLSGPPLHF. CDR3 bases: TGTGCCAGCAGCTTGAGCGGGCCACCCCTCCACTTT.